This TCR beta chain was obtained from a study of cytomegalovirus exposure and HLA in healthy donors. Vbeta (60) and Jbeta (13) primers were used in the PCR. TCRdb keeps only in-frame clones here, not all; method: immunoSEQ multiplex PCR. This sample has 100,000 or so clones, with about 75% found just once. Concerning this clone itself: Its antigen is undetermined.

CDR3 size: 16 residues. Germline lookup yields CDR1 MNHEY and CDR2 SVGAGI. V shed 4 bases, J shed 4 bases, and the junction held 12 bases outside the gene matches. Study-wide results and caveats: Per a prior analysis, the majority of TCR beta V segments were productive roughly 90% or roughly 30% of the time. When a later analysis was performed, an Asian-associated ancestry cluster reportedly had fewer N-insertions than the roughly 730-donor mean. It was approximately 170 TCR beta chains that were listed as cytomegalovirus-associated.

This sequence was found in a woman between 35 and 50 years old in good health and CMV-seronegative. The V and J genes are TRBV6-5 and TRBJ1-2; TRBD1 matches at 7 bases. Sample: PBMCs. The CDR3 DNA sequence: TGTGCCAGCAGTTTGGGCAGGGGGTACGGGGCCTATGGCTACACCTTC. It specifies CASSLGRGYGAYGYTF.